The 12 T cell receptor beta chains in this list originate from one sample, sequenced in a study of cytomegalovirus exposure and HLA in healthy donors. Both 60 Vbeta primers and 13 Jbeta primers went into the PCR. Clones were read by immunoSEQ multiplex PCR, and TCRdb kept only the in-frame ones, dropping some. The data contain about 140,000 clones, 60% to 80% of them singletons. Sequenced: PBMCs. The source of these receptors is a man between 18 and 29 years old in good health and CMV-seronegative.

The rearrangement links TRBV7-9 to TRBJ1-4; TRBD1 agrees at 9 bases. The germline gives CDR1 SEHNR, CDR2 FQNEAQ (reference sequence). Trimming at V came to 4 bases and at J to 7 bases, leaving 16 bases not matched to a gene. The length of the CDR3 is 18 residues. The CDR3 bases are TGTGCCAGCAGCTCTTTGGCCGGGACAGGGTATCGGGGTGAAAAACTGTTTTTT. Translated, it gives CASSSLAGTGYRGEKLFF. Full variable domain (missing parts from reference TRBV7-9 and TRBJ1-4): DTGVSQNPRHKITKRGQNVTFRCDPISEHNRLYWYRQTLGQGPEFLTYFQNEAQLEKSRLLSDRFSAERPKGSFSTLEIQRTEQGDSAMYLCASSSLAGTGYRGEKLFFGSGTQLSVL.

The chain is built from TRBV2 and TRBJ2-5; D possibly corresponds to TRBD2 (6 bases). Germline assignment: CDR1 SNHLY and CDR2 FYNNEI. Trimming stripped 4 bases from V and 3 bases from J, with 15 bases between. The CDR3 sequence is 15 residues long. CDR3 loop: CASSVEGAGEETQYF. As DNA, the CDR3 is TGTGCCAGCAGTGTAGAGGGAGCGGGTGAAGAGACCCAGTACTTC.

The chain is built from TRBV4-3 and TRBJ2-3; D unresolved. Germline CDR1 LGHNA, CDR2 YSLEER. The ends were cut back, 5 bases at V and 4 bases at J, with 10 bases in the middle. The CDR3 is 13 amino acids. The CDR3 sequence is CASSASGADTQYF. For the CDR3, the DNA is TGCGCCAGCAGCGCAAGTGGAGCAGATACGCAGTATTTT.

CDR3 sequence reads: CAISENGAYYGYTF. In DNA, the CDR3 is TGTGCCATCAGTGAAAATGGGGCCTACTATGGCTACACCTTC. This chain uses TRBV10-3 with TRBJ1-2; a possible D gene is TRBD1 (5 bases). The CDR3 length is 14 residues. The V and J ends lost 3 bases and 3 bases respectively, with 11 bases between them. Germline CDR1 reads ENHRY; CDR2 reads SYGVKD.

V is TRBV2 and J is TRBJ1-2, with D possibly matching TRBD1 (6 bases). This CDR3 comprises 15 residues. Germline CDR1 reads SNHLY; CDR2 reads FYNNEI. The V gene lost 5 bases and the J gene lost 4 bases, with 17 bases spanning the gap. The CDR3 DNA reads as TGTGCCAGCAGTTACTCCAGGACAGAAACCTATGGCTACACCTTC. It codes for CASSYSRTETYGYTF.

This chain links TRBV5-8 with TRBJ1-2; no clear D gene. The CDR3 has 14 residues. The V and J ends lost 4 bases and 3 bases respectively, with 13 bases between them. Germline assignment: CDR1 SGHTS and CDR2 YDEGEE. CDR3 region: CASSPEPTHYGYTF. In nucleotides, the CDR3 is TGTGCCAGCAGCCCCGAGCCAACTCACTATGGCTACACCTTC.

The J gene is TRBJ2-5, the V gene TRBV2, with D uncertain. V was clipped by 6 bases and J by 11 bases, with 10 bases between them. The germline gives CDR1 SNHLY, CDR2 FYNNEI. The CDR3 consists of 10 residues. The CDR3 loop reads CASSAKSQYF. CDR3 bases: TGTGCCAGCAGCGCTAAGTCTCAGTACTTC.

V and J are TRBV5-6 and TRBJ2-3, with a tentative D call TRBD2 (6 bases). From germline, CDR1 is SGHDT and CDR2 YYEEEE. This CDR3 contains 17 residues. V shed 0 bases and J shed 6 bases, with 20 bases lying between them. This CDR3 is CASSLALGLQTPDTQYF. Here the CDR3 DNA reads TGTGCCAGCAGCTTGGCCTTGGGACTTCAAACACCGGATACGCAGTATTTT.

J is TRBJ1-5 and V is TRBV7-2, with 7 positions matching TRBD1. Trimming removed 5 bases from V and 8 bases from J; junction bases left unmatched: 12. The CDR3 has 15 amino acids. Looked up from germline, CDR1 is SGHTA and CDR2 is FQGNSA. Written as DNA, the CDR3 is TGTGCCAGCAGCCGTCACGGGACAGAGATTAAGCCCCAGCATTTT. This codes for CASSRHGTEIKPQHF.

This chain joins TRBV4-2 and TRBJ2-1; 8 bases agree with TRBD2. The germline gives CDR1 LGHNA, CDR2 YNFKEQ. The CDR3 consists of 16 residues. The V gene end was trimmed by 1 base and the J gene end by 2 bases; junction bases not matched to a gene: 4. Written as DNA, the CDR3 is TGTGCCAGCAGCCAAGTTGGCGGGGGGCCCTACAATGAGCAGTTCTTC. Translating it yields CASSQVGGGPYNEQFF.

J is TRBJ1-4 and V is TRBV6-5; weak D call: TRBD1 (5 bases). The CDR3 loop spans 15 amino acids. Trimming took off 0 bases at V and 7 bases at J, with 12 bases between the two ends. Per germline, CDR1 MNHEY and CDR2 SVGAGI. CDR3 protein: CASSYSGGGGEKLFF. Here the CDR3 DNA reads TGTGCCAGCAGTTACTCCGGGGGAGGTGGTGAAAAACTGTTTTTT.

This chain joins TRBV5-1 and TRBJ2-1, with 7 bases aligning to TRBD1. Germline V gene data show CDR1 as SGHRS and CDR2 as YFSETQ. There are 14 residues in the CDR3. Trimming at V came to 2 bases and at J to 2 bases, leaving 1 base not matched to a gene. The CDR3 DNA reads as TGCGCCAGCAGCTTAGGGACAGCCTACAATGAGCAGTTCTTC. It translates to CASSLGTAYNEQFF.